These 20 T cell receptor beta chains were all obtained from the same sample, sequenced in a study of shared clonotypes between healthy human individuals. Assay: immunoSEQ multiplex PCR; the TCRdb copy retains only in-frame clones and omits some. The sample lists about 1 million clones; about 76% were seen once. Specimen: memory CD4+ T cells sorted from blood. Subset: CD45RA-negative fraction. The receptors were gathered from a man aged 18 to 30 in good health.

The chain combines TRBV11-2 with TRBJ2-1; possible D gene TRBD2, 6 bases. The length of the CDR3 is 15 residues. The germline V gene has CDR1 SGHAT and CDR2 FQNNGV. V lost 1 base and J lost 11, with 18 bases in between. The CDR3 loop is CASSLALSAGSQQFF. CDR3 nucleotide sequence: TGTGCCAGCAGCTTAGCTCTCTCGGCGGGGTCCCAGCAGTTCTTC.

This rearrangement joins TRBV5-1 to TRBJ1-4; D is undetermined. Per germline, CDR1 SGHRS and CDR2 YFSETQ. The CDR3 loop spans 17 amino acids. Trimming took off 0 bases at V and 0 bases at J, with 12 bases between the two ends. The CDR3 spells CASSLGDFSATNEKLFF. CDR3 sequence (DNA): TGCGCCAGCAGCTTGGGAGATTTTTCCGCAACTAATGAAAAACTGTTTTTT.

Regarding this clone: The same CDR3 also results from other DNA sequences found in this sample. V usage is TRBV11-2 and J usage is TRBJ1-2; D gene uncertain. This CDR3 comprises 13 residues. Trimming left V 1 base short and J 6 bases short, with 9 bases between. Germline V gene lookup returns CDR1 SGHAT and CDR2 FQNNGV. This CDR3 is CASSLAAGNGYTF. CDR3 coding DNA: TGTGCCAGCAGCTTAGCTGCCGGGAATGGCTACACCTTC. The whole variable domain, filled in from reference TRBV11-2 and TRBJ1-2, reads EAGVAQSPRYKIIEKRQSVAFWCNPISGHATLYWYQQILGQGPKLLIQFQNNGVVDDSQLPKDRFSAERLKGVDSTLKIQPAKLEDSAVYLCASSLAAGNGYTFGSGTRLTVV.

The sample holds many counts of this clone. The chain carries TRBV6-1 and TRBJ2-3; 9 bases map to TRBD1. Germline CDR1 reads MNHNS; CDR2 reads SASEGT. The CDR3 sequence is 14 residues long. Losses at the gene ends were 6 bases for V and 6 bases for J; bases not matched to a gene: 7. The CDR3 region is CASRIQGAGDTQYF. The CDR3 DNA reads TGTGCCAGCAGGATACAGGGGGCAGGCGATACGCAGTATTTT.

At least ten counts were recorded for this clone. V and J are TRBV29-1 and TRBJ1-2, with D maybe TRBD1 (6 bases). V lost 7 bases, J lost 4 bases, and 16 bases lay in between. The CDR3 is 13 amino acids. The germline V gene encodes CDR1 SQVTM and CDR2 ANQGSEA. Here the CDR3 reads CSAQVGGGYGYTF. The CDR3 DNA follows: TGCAGCGCCCAAGTGGGGGGCGGCTATGGCTACACCTTC.

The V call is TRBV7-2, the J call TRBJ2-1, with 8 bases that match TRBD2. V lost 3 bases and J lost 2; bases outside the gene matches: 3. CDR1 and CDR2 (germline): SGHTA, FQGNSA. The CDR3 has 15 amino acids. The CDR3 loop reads CASSLSGSPYNEQFF. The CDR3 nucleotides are TGTGCCAGCAGCTTGAGCGGGAGCCCCTACAATGAGCAGTTCTTC.

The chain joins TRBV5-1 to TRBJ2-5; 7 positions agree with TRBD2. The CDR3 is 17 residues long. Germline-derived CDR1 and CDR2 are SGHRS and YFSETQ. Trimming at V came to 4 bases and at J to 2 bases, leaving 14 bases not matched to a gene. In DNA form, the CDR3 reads TGCGCCAGCAGCCTCAAAGGACGGGGGGATAAACAAGAGACCCAGTACTTC. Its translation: CASSLKGRGDKQETQYF. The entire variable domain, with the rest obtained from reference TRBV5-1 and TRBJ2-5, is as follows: KAGVTQTPRYLIKTRGQQVTLSCSPISGHRSVSWYQQTPGQGLQFLFEYFSETQRNKGNFPGRFSGRQFSNSRSEMNVSTLELGDSALYLCASSLKGRGDKQETQYFGPGTRLLVL.

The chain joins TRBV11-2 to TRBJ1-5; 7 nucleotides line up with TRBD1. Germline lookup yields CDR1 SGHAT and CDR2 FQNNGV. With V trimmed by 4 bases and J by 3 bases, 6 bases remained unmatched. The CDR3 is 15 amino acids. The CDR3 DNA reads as TGTGCCAGCAGCTCCGGGGGACAGAACAATCAGCCCCAGCATTTT. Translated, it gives CASSSGGQNNQPQHF.

The CDR3, as DNA: TGTGCCAGCAGTACCTACTCGACAGGGGAGACTGAAGCTTTCTTT. It encodes CASSTYSTGETEAFF. The chain links TRBV6-6 to TRBJ1-1, with TRBD1 matching over 8 bases. The CDR3 contains 15 residues. Per the germline V gene, CDR1 is MNHNY and CDR2 is SVGAGI (reference sequence). Trimming took 5 bases from V and 5 from J; bases not matched to a gene: 10.

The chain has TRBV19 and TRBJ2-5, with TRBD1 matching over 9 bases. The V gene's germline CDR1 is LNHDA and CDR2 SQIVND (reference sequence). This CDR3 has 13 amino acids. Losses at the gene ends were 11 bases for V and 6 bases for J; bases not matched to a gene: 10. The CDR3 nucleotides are TGTGCCTGCCGACGGGACAGGGATCAGACCCAGTACTTC. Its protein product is CACRRDRDQTQYF.

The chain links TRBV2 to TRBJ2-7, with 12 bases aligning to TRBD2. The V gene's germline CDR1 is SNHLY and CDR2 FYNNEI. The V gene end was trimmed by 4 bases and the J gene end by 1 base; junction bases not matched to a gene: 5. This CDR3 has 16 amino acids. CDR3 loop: CASSGGLAGTSYEQYF. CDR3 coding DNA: TGTGCCAGCAGTGGCGGACTAGCGGGGACTTCCTACGAGCAGTACTTC.

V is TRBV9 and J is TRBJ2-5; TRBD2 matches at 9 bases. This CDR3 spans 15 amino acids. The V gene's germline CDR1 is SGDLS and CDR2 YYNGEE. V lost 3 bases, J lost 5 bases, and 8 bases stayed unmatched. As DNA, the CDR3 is TGTGCCAGCAGCGCCCGAGGCGGGGGGGCGGAGACCCAGTACTTC. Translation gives CASSARGGGAETQYF.

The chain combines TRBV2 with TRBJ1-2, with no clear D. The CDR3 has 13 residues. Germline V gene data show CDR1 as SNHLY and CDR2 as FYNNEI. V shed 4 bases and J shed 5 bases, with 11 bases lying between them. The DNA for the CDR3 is TGTGCCAGCAGTGGTGGGGAGAAGTATGGCTACACCTTC. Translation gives CASSGGEKYGYTF.

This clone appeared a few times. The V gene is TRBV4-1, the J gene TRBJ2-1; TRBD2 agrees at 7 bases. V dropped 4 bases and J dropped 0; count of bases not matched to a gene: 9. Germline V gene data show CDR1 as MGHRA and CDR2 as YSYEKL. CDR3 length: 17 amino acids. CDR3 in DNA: TGCGCCAGCAGCCCCATCACAGGCGGGAGCTCCTACAATGAGCAGTTCTTC. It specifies CASSPITGGSSYNEQFF.

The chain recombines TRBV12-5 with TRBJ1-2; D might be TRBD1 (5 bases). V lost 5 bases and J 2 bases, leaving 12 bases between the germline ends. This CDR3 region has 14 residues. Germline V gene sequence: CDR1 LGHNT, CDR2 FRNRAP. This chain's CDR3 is CASGPGHSNYGYTF. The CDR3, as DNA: TGTGCTAGTGGTCCTGGACATTCGAACTATGGCTACACCTTC.

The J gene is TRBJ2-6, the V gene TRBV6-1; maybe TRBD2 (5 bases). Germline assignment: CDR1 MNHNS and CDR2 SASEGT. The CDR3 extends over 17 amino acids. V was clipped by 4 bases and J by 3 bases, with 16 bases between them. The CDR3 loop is CASSADISGVGANVLTF. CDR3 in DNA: TGTGCCAGCAGTGCAGACATCTCCGGGGTTGGGGCCAACGTCCTGACTTTC.

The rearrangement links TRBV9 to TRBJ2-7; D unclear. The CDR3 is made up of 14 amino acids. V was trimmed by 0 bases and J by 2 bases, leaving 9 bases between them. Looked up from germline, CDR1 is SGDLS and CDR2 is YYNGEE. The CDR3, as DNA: TGTGCCAGCAGCGTAGATGCTACCCCCTACGAGCAGTACTTC. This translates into CASSVDATPYEQYF.

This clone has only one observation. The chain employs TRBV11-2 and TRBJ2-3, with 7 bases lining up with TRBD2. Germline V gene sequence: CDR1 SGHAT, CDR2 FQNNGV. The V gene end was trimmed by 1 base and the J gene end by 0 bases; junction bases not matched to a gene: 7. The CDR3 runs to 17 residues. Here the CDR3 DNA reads TGTGCCAGCAGCTTAGTGTTGGCTAGCGGTAGCACAGATACGCAGTATTTT. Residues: CASSLVLASGSTDTQYF.

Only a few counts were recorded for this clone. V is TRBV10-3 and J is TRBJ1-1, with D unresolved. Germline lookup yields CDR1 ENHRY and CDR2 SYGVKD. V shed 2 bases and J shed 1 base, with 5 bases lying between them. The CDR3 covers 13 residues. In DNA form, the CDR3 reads TGTGCCATCAGTGAGCCAGAGAACACTGAAGCTTTCTTT. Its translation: CAISEPENTEAFF.

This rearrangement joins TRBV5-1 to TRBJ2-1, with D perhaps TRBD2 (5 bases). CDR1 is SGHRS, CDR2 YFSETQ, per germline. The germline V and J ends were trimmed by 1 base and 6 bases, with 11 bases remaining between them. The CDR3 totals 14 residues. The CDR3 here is CASSLLQAGNEQFF. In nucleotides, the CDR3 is TGCGCCAGCAGCTTGTTGCAGGCGGGCAATGAGCAGTTCTTC.